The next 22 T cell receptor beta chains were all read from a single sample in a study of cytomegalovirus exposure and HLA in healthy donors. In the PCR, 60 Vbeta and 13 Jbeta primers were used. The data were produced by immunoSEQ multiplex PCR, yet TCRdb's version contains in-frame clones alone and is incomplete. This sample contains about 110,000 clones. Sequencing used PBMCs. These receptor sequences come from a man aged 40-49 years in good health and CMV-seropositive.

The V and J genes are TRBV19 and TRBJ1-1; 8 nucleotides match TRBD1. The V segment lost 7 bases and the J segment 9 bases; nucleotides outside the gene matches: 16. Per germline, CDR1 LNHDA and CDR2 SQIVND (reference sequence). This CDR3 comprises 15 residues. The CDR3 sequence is CASNLRQDRAKQAFF. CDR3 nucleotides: TGTGCCAGTAATCTCCGCCAGGACAGGGCTAAACAAGCTTTCTTT.

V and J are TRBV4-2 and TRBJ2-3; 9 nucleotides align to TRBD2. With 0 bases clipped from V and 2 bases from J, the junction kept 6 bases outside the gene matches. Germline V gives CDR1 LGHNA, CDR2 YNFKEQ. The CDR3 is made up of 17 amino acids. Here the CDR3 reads CASSQESLAGTTDTQYF. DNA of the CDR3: TGTGCCAGCAGCCAAGAGTCCCTAGCGGGAACCACAGATACGCAGTATTTT.

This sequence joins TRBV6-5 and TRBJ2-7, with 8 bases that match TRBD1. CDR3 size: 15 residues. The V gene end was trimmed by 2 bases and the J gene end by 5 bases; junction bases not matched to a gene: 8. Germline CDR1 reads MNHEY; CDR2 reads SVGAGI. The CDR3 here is CASSYRVAGGNEQYF. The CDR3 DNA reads TGTGCCAGCAGTTACAGGGTCGCAGGGGGCAACGAGCAGTACTTC.

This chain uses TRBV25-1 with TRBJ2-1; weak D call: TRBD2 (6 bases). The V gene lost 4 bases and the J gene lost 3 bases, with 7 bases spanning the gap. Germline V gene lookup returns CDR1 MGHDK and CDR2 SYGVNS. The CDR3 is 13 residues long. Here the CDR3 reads CASSVSGYNEQFF. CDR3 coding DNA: TGTGCCAGCAGTGTTAGCGGCTACAATGAGCAGTTCTTC.

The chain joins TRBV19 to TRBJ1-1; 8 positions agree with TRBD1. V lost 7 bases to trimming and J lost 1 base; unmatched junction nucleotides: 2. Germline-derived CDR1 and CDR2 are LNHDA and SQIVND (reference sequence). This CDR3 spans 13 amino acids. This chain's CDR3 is CASTTGANTEAFF. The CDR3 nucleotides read TGTGCCAGTACGACAGGGGCGAACACTGAAGCTTTCTTT.

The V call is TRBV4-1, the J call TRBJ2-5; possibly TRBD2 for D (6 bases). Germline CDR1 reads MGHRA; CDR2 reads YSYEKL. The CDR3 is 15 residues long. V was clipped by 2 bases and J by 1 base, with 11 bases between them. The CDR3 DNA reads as TGCGCCAGCAGCCAACCAACCGGGAGCCAAGAGACCCAGTACTTC. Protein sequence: CASSQPTGSQETQYF.

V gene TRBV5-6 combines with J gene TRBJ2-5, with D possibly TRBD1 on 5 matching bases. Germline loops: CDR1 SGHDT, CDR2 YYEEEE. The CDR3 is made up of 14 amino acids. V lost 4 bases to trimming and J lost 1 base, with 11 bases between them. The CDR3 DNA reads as TGTGCCAGCAGCCCAGGACAACTCCAAGAGACCCAGTACTTC. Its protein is CASSPGQLQETQYF. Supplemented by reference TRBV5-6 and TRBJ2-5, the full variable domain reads DAGVTQSPTHLIKTRGQQVTLRCSPKSGHDTVSWYQQALGQGPQFIFQYYEEEERQRGNFPDRFSGHQFPNYSSELNVNALLLGDSALYLCASSPGQLQETQYFGPGTRLLVL.

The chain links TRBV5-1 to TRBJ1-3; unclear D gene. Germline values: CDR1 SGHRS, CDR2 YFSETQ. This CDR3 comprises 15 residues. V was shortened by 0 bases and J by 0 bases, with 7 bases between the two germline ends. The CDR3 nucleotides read TGCGCCAGCAGCTTGGACGGTAGCTCTGGAAACACCATATATTTT. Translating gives CASSLDGSSGNTIYF. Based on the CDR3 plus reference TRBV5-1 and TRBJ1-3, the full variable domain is KAGVTQTPRYLIKTRGQQVTLSCSPISGHRSVSWYQQTPGQGLQFLFEYFSETQRNKGNFPGRFSGRQFSNSRSEMNVSTLELGDSALYLCASSLDGSSGNTIYFGEGSWLTVV.

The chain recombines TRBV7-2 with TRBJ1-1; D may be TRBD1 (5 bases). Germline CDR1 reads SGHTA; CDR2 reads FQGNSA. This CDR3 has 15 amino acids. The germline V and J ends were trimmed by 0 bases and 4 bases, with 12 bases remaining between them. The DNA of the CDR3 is TGTGCCAGCAGCTTAGCGCAGGCAGGGCGCACTGAAGCTTTCTTT. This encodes CASSLAQAGRTEAFF. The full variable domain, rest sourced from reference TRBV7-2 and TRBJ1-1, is GAGVSQSPSNKVTEKGKDVELRCDPISGHTALYWYRQSLGQGLEFLIYFQGNSAPDKSGLPSDRFSAERTGGSVSTLTIQRTQQEDSAVYLCASSLAQAGRTEAFFGQGTRLTVV.

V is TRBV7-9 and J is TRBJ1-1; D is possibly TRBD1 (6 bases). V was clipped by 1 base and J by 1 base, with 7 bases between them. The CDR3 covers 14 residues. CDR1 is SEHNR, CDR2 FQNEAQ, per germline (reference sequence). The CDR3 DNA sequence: TGTGCCAGCAGCTTAGTCAGGGGGAACACTGAAGCTTTCTTT. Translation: CASSLVRGNTEAFF.

The CDR3 coding sequence is TGTGCCAGAAGCTTACTTTCAGGGGGACTAGCCAAAAACATTCAGTACTTC. This encodes CARSLLSGGLAKNIQYF. The chain uses TRBV7-5 and TRBJ2-4; TRBD1, as called in the table, went unchecked against the DNA. TRBV7-5 is termed a pseudogene. The CDR3 covers 17 residues.

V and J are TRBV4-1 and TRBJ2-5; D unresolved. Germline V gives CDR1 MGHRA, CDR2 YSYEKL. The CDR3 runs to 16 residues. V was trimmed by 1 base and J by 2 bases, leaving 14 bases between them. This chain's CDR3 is CASSQGASVRQETQYF. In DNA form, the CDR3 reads TGCGCCAGCAGCCAAGGTGCCTCTGTCAGACAAGAGACCCAGTACTTC.

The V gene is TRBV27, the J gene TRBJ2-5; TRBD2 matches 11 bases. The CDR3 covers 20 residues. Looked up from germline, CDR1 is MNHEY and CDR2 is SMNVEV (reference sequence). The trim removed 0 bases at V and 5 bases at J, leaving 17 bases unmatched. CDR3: CASSLSRRGLAVNLQETQYF. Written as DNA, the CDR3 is TGTGCCAGCAGTTTATCGAGGCGGGGACTAGCGGTTAATCTGCAGGAGACCCAGTACTTC.

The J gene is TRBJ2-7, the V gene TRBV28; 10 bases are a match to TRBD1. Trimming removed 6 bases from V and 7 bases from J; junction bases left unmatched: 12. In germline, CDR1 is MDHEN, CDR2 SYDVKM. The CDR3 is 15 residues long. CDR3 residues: CASSTAGTGVLEQYF. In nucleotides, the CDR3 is TGTGCCAGCAGCACAGCCGGGACAGGGGTTTTAGAGCAGTACTTC.

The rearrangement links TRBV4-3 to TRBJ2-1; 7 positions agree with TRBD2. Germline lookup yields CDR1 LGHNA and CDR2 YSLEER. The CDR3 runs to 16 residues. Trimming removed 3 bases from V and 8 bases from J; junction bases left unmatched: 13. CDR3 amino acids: CASSQGRRGGRDEQFF. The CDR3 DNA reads TGCGCCAGCAGCCAGGGGAGGAGGGGAGGGCGAGATGAGCAGTTCTTC.

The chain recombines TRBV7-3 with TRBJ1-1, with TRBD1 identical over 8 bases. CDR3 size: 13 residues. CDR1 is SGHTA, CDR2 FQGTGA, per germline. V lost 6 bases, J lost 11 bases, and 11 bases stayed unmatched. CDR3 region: CASSLTQGARAFF. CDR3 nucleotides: TGTGCCAGCAGTCTGACCCAGGGGGCAAGGGCTTTCTTT.

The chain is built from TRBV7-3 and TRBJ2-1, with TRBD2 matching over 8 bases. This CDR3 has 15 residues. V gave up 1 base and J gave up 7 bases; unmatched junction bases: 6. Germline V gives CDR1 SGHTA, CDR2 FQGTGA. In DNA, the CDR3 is TGTGCCAGCAGCTTAATCGCGGGGGGTGAGAATGAGCAGTTCTTC. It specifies CASSLIAGGENEQFF.

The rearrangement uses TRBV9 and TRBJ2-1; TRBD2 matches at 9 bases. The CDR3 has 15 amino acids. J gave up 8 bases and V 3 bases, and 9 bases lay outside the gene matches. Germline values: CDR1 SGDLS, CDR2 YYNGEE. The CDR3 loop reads CASSASLAGYDEQFF. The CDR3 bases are TGTGCCAGCAGCGCCAGCCTAGCGGGATACGATGAGCAGTTCTTC. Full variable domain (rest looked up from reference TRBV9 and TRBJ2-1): DSGVTQTPKHLITATGQRVTLRCSPRSGDLSVYWYQQSLDQGLQFLIQYYNGEERAKGNILERFSAQQFPDLHSELNLSSLELGDSALYFCASSASLAGYDEQFFGPGTRLTVL.

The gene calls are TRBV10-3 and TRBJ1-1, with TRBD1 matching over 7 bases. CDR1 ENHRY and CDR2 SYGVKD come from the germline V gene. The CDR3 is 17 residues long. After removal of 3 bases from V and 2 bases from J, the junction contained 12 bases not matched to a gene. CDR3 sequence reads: CAISEAGLPGGNTEAFF. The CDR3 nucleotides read TGTGCCATCAGTGAAGCTGGCCTCCCAGGGGGAAACACTGAAGCTTTCTTT.

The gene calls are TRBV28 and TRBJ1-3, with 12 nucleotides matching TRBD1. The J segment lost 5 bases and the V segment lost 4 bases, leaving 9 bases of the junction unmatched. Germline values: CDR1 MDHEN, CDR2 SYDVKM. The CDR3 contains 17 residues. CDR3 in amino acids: CASSWPPGQGARNTIYF. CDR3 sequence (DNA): TGTGCCAGCAGTTGGCCTCCGGGACAGGGGGCTAGAAACACCATATATTTT.

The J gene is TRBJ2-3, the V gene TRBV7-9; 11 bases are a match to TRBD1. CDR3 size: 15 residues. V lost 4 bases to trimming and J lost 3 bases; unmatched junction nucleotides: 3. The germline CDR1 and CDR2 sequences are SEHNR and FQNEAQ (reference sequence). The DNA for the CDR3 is TGTGCCAGCAGCTCGGGACAGGGGGAAACAGATACGCAGTATTTT. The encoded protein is CASSSGQGETDTQYF.

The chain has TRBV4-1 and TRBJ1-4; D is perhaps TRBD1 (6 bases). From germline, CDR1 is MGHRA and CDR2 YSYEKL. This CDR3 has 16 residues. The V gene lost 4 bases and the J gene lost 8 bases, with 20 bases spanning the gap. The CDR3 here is CASSRASRGAWEKLFF. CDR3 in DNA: TGCGCCAGCAGCCGAGCGAGTCGGGGGGCGTGGGAAAAACTGTTTTTT.